Sequencing of this T cell receptor (beta chain) was carried out in a study of blood T cell repertoires in COVID-19. At the level of the study: Sites across the United States, Italy and Spain contributed samples from acute and convalescent COVID-19. The analysed material was cDNA or gDNA that came from T cells, B-cell-depleted T cells, or PBMCs.

Per the authors' pipeline: Estimation of nucleated cell counts relied on the amplification of reference gene primers. The data were produced by immunoSEQ multiplex PCR, yet TCRdb's version contains in-frame clones alone and is incomplete. V and J calls and clone size come straight from that table; D and trimming were deduced from the DNA. The table has 150,000 to 200,000 clones, approximately 83% seen once. The V gene end was trimmed by 5 bases and the J gene end by 15 bases; junction bases not matched to a gene: 6. The germline CDR1 and CDR2 sequences are SGHNT and YENEEA. The CDR3 consists of 11 residues.

Sequencing used peripheral blood. The chain recombines TRBV11-3 with TRBJ2-1, with 8 bases aligning to TRBD1. This TCR was sampled from a human donor with acute or convalescent COVID-19. The donor label of this sample is uncertain. The CDR3 spells CASSLRTGRFF. The CDR3 DNA follows: TGTGCCAGCAGCCTAAGGACAGGGAGGTTCTTC. Based on the CDR3 plus reference TRBV11-3 and TRBJ2-1, the full variable domain is EAGVVQSPRYKIIEKKQPVAFWCNPISGHNTLYWYLQNLGQGPELLIRYENEEAVDDSQLPKDRFSAERLKGVDSTLKIQPAELGDSAVYLCASSLRTGRFFGPGTRLTVL.